Listed below are T cell receptor beta chains from one sample, sequenced in a study of lung T cells in sarcoidosis with Löfgren's syndrome. TCRdb called the reads again in MiXCR, with one record for every CDR3 protein. The table includes approximately 20,000 distinct CDR3 sequences, around 20% detected once. Sequencing used CD4+ T cells from bronchoalveolar lavage. All receptors come from a human donor with sarcoidosis (Löfgren's syndrome or another form), or a control subject (not recorded which). Each CDR3 is given without its conserved first and last residue. A D gene is named only where the DNA matches it firmly.

v_gene,d_gene,j_gene,CDR3aa
TRBV20-1,.,TRBJ2-7,SASGNNYEQY
TRBV7-8,TRBD1,TRBJ2-5,ASSPRDRGRETQY
TRBV19,.,TRBJ2-7,ASQDRSYEQY
TRBV5-4,.,TRBJ2-7,ASSLVGGSYEQY
TRBV29-1,.,TRBJ1-1,SVEDQGGYAEAF
TRBV5-1,TRBD1,TRBJ2-5,ASSAGTEETQY
TRBV28,.,TRBJ1-2,ASSLNRGGGTYGYT
TRBV6-1,.,TRBJ1-1,ASTSLMNTEAF
TRBV2,.,TRBJ1-1,ASTPRGDTEAF
TRBV20-1,.,TRBJ1-2,SARDPGANYGYT
TRBV12-3/TRBV12-4,.,TRBJ2-1,ASKSDSYNEQF
TRBV20-1,TRBD1,TRBJ2-7,SATTGGSEQY
TRBV19,TRBD2,TRBJ2-1,ASRIAGTDNEQF
TRBV5-1,.,TRBJ1-5,ASSTRVGQPQH
TRBV12-3/TRBV12-4,.,TRBJ2-5,ASRQQGQETQY
TRBV29-1,.,TRBJ1-5,SVRPRGQPQH
TRBV6-1,.,TRBJ1-5,ASSPGRVQPQH
TRBV19,.,TRBJ1-1,ASSSIDRDTEVF
TRBV20-1,TRBD1,TRBJ2-7,SANRGARGEQY
TRBV7-8,.,TRBJ1-5,ASLPAGLNQPQH
TRBV12-3/TRBV12-4,.,TRBJ2-5,ASSPTRQETQY
TRBV5-1,TRBD2,TRBJ2-3,ASSPLTSGRGSDTQY
TRBV7-2,TRBD1,TRBJ2-2,ASSLVGTGGTGELF
TRBV5-1,TRBD1,TRBJ2-1,ASSEGQGAVKEQF
TRBV2,.,TRBJ1-5,ASSSGRSNQPQH
TRBV28,.,TRBJ1-2,ASSLTGNYGYT
TRBV4-2,.,TRBJ1-1,ASSPQKGTEAF
TRBV4-3,.,TRBJ2-7,ASSREGSYEQY
TRBV30,.,TRBJ2-7,AWSRTGTQEEQY
TRBV15,.,TRBJ1-5,ATSFRQAHQPQH
TRBV12-3/TRBV12-4,.,TRBJ2-3,ASSAMGLSTDTQY
TRBV20-1,.,TRBJ2-1,SANGINSYNEQF
TRBV20-1,.,TRBJ2-1,SARGGNNEQF
TRBV18,.,TRBJ2-5,ASSSSGLRVETQY
TRBV6-1,TRBD1,TRBJ2-1,ASSPMDRVNEQF
TRBV27,.,TRBJ1-2,ASSKTGPSIYGYT
TRBV9,TRBD2,TRBJ2-1,ASSTRGDNEQF
TRBV27,TRBD1,TRBJ2-3,ASSLVGTANTDTQY
TRBV20-1,.,TRBJ1-1,SAPDTNTEAF
TRBV7-2,.,TRBJ2-5,ASSLPGLVETQY
TRBV6-2/TRBV6-3,TRBD2,TRBJ2-2,ASKWTSGIGNTGELF
TRBV12-3/TRBV12-4,.,TRBJ1-1,ASSLGPGRLGVEAF
TRBV20-1,TRBD2,TRBJ2-7,SALSTSGSYEQY
TRBV7-6,.,TRBJ2-7,ASSLSGNAYEQY
TRBV6-6,.,TRBJ1-3,ASSYSPTASGNTIY
TRBV7-2,.,TRBJ2-3,ASNFTDTQY
TRBV11-2,.,TRBJ2-3,ASTRLGGGPDTQY
TRBV29-1,TRBD2,TRBJ2-1,SVDPSGRPGNEQF
TRBV10-3,.,TRBJ1-2,AISEDWTHTDYT
TRBV20-1,.,TRBJ2-3,SARAGALNADTQY
TRBV28,.,TRBJ1-1,ASSPEGRSQSAEAF
TRBV11-2,.,TRBJ1-4,ASSLDKEAGEKLF
TRBV28,.,TRBJ2-2,ASSLLNTGELF